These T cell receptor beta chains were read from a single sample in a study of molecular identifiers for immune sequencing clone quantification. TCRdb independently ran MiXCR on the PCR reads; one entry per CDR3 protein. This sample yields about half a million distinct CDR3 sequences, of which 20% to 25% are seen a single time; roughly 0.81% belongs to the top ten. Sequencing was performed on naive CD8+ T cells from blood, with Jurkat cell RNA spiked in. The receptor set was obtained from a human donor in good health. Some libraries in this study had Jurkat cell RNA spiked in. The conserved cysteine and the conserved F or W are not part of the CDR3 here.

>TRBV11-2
ASSDSSGGLYNEQF
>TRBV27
ASSFRRTGFYEQY
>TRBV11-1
ASSPPTVSSTDTQY
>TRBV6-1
ASSGHGRQDLAKNIQY
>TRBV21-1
ASSKVGGASLPNEELF
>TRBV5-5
ASSLRTAYYEQY
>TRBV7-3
VSSLGPGIASPNTIY
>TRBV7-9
ASSPGQGETQY
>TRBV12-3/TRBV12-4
ASRTGTGGDIQY
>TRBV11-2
ASSLGQGFGQPQH
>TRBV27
ASSSLRTSGGVEETQY
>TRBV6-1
ASPTFVNGANVLT
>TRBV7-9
ASSSPTSGGTYEQY
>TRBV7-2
ASSFYRAYEQY
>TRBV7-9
ASSLNPSVDYEQY
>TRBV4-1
ASSHTSGNIQY
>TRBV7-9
ASRGTENTGELF
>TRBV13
ASSPPDRVIY
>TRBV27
ASSPRGSVAF
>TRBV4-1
ASSLTSSHEQY
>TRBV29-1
SVQTSGSYEQF
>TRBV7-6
ASSSGSDYGEQY